One and the same sample provided the 20 T cell receptor beta chains below, sequenced in a study of T-cell memory formation after mild COVID-19. TCRdb itself ran the 5' RACE reads through MiXCR, one entry per CDR3 protein. This sample has 140,000 to 150,000 distinct CDR3 sequences; about 5.5% occur once, and the top ten carry about 2%. The specimen sequenced was PBMCs or a T cell subset sorted from them (not recorded which). The receptor source for this set is an adult woman who had mild COVID-19 (a few samples of this study predate the infection). Cell type and time point are not known.

This clonotype was found many times. J is TRBJ2-7 and V is TRBV27; D call uncertain. Germline assignment: CDR1 MNHEY and CDR2 SMNVEV (reference sequence). The CDR3 is 10 residues long. V was shortened by 6 bases and J by 4 bases, with 4 bases between the two germline ends. The CDR3 here is CASRGYEQYF. The CDR3 DNA is TGTGCCAGCAGGGGATACGAGCAGTACTTC.

This clonotype has a handful of counts. The CDR3 is CSARDIIGREQYF. CDR3 nucleotides: TGCAGTGCTAGAGATATAATAGGACGGGAGCAGTACTTC. The chain recombines TRBV20-1 with TRBJ2-7; D unresolved. The V and J ends lost 0 bases and 7 bases respectively, with 13 bases between them. The germline V gene has CDR1 DFQATT and CDR2 SNEGSKA (reference sequence). The CDR3 is made up of 13 amino acids.

This clonotype occurred a few times. For the CDR3, the DNA is TGCGCCAGCAGCTTGGACAGAATTGACAATGAGCAGTTCTTC. Protein: CASSLDRIDNEQFF. This sequence joins TRBV5-1 and TRBJ2-1, with no clear D. Germline CDR1 reads SGHRS; CDR2 reads YFSETQ. V dropped 0 bases and J dropped 5 bases, with 9 bases sitting between them. The length of the CDR3 is 14 residues. The full variable domain, in which reference TRBV5-1 and TRBJ2-1 provide the parts outside the CDR3, is KAGVTQTPRYLIKTRGQQVTLSCSPISGHRSVSWYQQTPGQGLQFLFEYFSETQRNKGNFPGRFSGRQFSNSRSEMNVSTLELGDSALYLCASSLDRIDNEQFFGPGTRLTVL.

This clonotype has at least ten counts. V usage is TRBV5-1 and J usage is TRBJ2-7; TRBD1 might be the D (6 bases). The germline gives CDR1 SGHRS, CDR2 YFSETQ. This CDR3 spans 13 amino acids. V lost 1 base, J lost 5 bases, and 10 bases lay in between. The CDR3 sequence is CASSLWGPDEQYF. DNA of the CDR3: TGCGCCAGCAGCTTGTGGGGGCCCGACGAGCAGTACTTC.

The V and J genes are TRBV9 and TRBJ2-6, with 7 bases fitting TRBD2. The germline V gene encodes CDR1 SGDLS and CDR2 YYNGEE. The V segment lost 4 bases and the J segment 1 base; nucleotides outside the gene matches: 5. CDR3 size: 16 residues. The CDR3 DNA follows: TGTGCCAGCAGCCCCCGCGGGAGTTCTGGGGCCAACGTCCTGACTTTC. Translated, it gives CASSPRGSSGANVLTF.

This chain links TRBV20-1 with TRBJ1-6; 7 bases fit TRBD1. The J segment lost 5 bases and the V segment lost 0 bases, leaving 4 bases of the junction unmatched. Germline loops: CDR1 DFQATT, CDR2 SNEGSKA (reference sequence). The CDR3 is 15 amino acids. Written as DNA, the CDR3 is TGCAGTGCTAGAGAATACAGGGGTGATAATTCACCCCTCCACTTT. Its translation: CSAREYRGDNSPLHF.

The V call is TRBV12-3 or TRBV12-4, the J call TRBJ2-7; 8 bases line up with TRBD2. V lost 2 bases to trimming and J lost 5 bases; unmatched junction nucleotides: 5. The CDR3 loop spans 14 amino acids. CDR3 region: CASSLRREVHEQYF. The CDR3 region has the DNA TGTGCCAGCAGTTTACGGCGGGAGGTGCACGAGCAGTACTTC.

The rearrangement links TRBV7-6 to TRBJ2-5; a possible D gene is TRBD2 (5 bases). This CDR3 is 15 amino acids long. The V and J ends lost 1 base and 5 bases respectively, with 14 bases between them. Germline values: CDR1 SGHVS, CDR2 FNYEAQ. The CDR3 bases are TGTGCCAGCAGCTTAGATGTGAGGGTCAGCGAGACCCAGTACTTC. Translating gives CASSLDVRVSETQYF. Filled out from reference TRBV7-6 and TRBJ2-5, the complete variable domain reads GAGVSQSPRYKVTKRGQDVALRCDPISGHVSLYWYRQALGQGPEFLTYFNYEAQQDKSGLPNDRFSAERPEGSISTLTIQRTEQRDSAMYRCASSLDVRVSETQYFGPGTRLLVL.

The chain joins TRBV4-2 to TRBJ2-7, with 7 bases fitting TRBD1. This CDR3 is 14 amino acids long. V lost 1 base and J lost 5; bases outside the gene matches: 5. Germline CDR1 LGHNA, CDR2 YNFKEQ. CDR3 DNA: TGTGCCAGCAGCCAAGGAGACAGGGTCAACGAGCAGTACTTC. Amino acids: CASSQGDRVNEQYF.

This rearrangement joins TRBV5-1 to TRBJ1-1, with unresolved D. CDR3 length equals 13 residues. Germline CDR1 reads SGHRS; CDR2 reads YFSETQ. V was trimmed by 0 bases and J by 3 bases, leaving 6 bases between them. The CDR3 DNA sequence: TGCGCCAGCAGCTTGGAACAAGACACTGAAGCTTTCTTT. Translation: CASSLEQDTEAFF.

This clonotype has only a few counts. The J gene is TRBJ2-1, the V gene TRBV6-2 or TRBV6-3; D not resolved. The CDR3 spans 14 residues. Germline CDR1 is MNHEY and CDR2 is SVGEGT. V was pared by 1 base and J by 0 bases, with 4 bases between. CDR3 amino acids: CASSYLSSYNEQFF. The CDR3 nucleotides are TGTGCCAGCAGTTACTTAAGCTCCTACAATGAGCAGTTCTTC.

There are many counts of this clonotype. The chain has TRBV24-1 and TRBJ1-1; 7 bases are shared with TRBD1. The CDR3 spans 15 residues. Trimming at V came to 6 bases and at J to 2 bases, leaving 8 bases not matched to a gene. Per germline, CDR1 KGHDR and CDR2 SFDVKD. The CDR3 sequence is CATSPRTGANTEAFF. Here the CDR3 DNA reads TGTGCCACCAGTCCTCGGACAGGAGCCAACACTGAAGCTTTCTTT.

This rearrangement joins TRBV5-1 to TRBJ2-3; TRBD1 agrees at 7 bases. J was trimmed by 6 bases and V by 2 bases; bases with no gene match: 6. The CDR3 runs to 14 residues. The germline gives CDR1 SGHRS, CDR2 YFSETQ. The CDR3 region is CASSFDRDGDTQYF. CDR3 sequence (DNA): TGCGCCAGCAGCTTTGACAGGGACGGGGATACGCAGTATTTT.

This clonotype was seen only a few times. The chain recombines TRBV29-1 with TRBJ2-1, with TRBD2 matching over 8 bases. Unmatched junction bases numbered 17, after V lost 7 bases and J lost 9 bases. The CDR3 loop spans 15 amino acids. Germline V CDR1 and CDR2: SQVTM, ANQGSEA. This CDR3 is CSAWPGNSGKVEQFF. For the CDR3, the DNA is TGCAGCGCCTGGCCGGGTAATAGCGGGAAAGTTGAGCAGTTCTTC.

This clonotype was observed a few times. This chain links TRBV15 with TRBJ2-7; D call uncertain. The V and J ends lost 0 bases and 0 bases respectively, with 6 bases between them. The germline V gene has CDR1 LNHNV and CDR2 YYDKDF (reference sequence). This CDR3 spans 14 amino acids. In DNA form, the CDR3 reads TGTGCCACCAGCAGAGATTTGAGCTCCTACGAGCAGTACTTC. Translating it yields CATSRDLSSYEQYF.

The chain uses TRBV19 and TRBJ1-3; TRBD1 matches 8 bases. V dropped 4 bases and J dropped 0; count of bases not matched to a gene: 5. The CDR3 contains 16 residues. CDR1 and CDR2 from the germline V gene are LNHDA and SQIVND (reference sequence). The CDR3 coding sequence is TGTGCCAGTAGTACTCGGACAGGGCGCTCTGGAAACACCATATATTTT. Residues: CASSTRTGRSGNTIYF.

The chain is built from TRBV4-1 and TRBJ1-2, with TRBD1 matching over 7 bases. The ends lost 1 base at V and 4 bases at J; junction bases unmatched: 6. Germline V CDR1 and CDR2: MGHRA, YSYEKL. The CDR3 consists of 15 residues. The CDR3, as DNA: TGCGCCAGCAGCCAAGGAACGGGACAGCGCTATGGCTACACCTTC. Protein product: CASSQGTGQRYGYTF.

This clonotype was seen only a few times. The chain recombines TRBV12-3 or TRBV12-4 with TRBJ2-6; no clear D. The CDR3 is 15 amino acids. Trimming shortened V by 2 bases and J by 2 bases, and 7 bases separated the two germline ends. The CDR3 loop reads CASSLSNAGANVLTF. The DNA of the CDR3 is TGTGCCAGCAGTTTAAGTAACGCTGGGGCCAACGTCCTGACTTTC.

The genes are TRBV24-1 and TRBJ1-1; D is unresolved. V was trimmed by 7 bases and J by 1 base, leaving 9 bases between them. Looked up from germline, CDR1 is KGHDR and CDR2 is SFDVKD. CDR3 size: 13 residues. The DNA of the CDR3 is TGTGCCACCAGCGATGGTCCGAACACTGAAGCTTTCTTT. Amino acids: CATSDGPNTEAFF.

This clonotype was found a few times. The CDR3 DNA is TGCGCCAGCAGCTTGTTACAGGGTAATGAGCAGTTCTTC. Its protein product is CASSLLQGNEQFF. The chain couples TRBV5-1 to TRBJ2-1; D possibly corresponds to TRBD1 (6 bases). CDR3 length: 13 amino acids. Trimming removed 1 base from V and 7 bases from J, with 9 bases in between. Germline V gene lookup returns CDR1 SGHRS and CDR2 YFSETQ. The variable domain in full, with the rest retrieved from reference TRBV5-1 and TRBJ2-1, is KAGVTQTPRYLIKTRGQQVTLSCSPISGHRSVSWYQQTPGQGLQFLFEYFSETQRNKGNFPGRFSGRQFSNSRSEMNVSTLELGDSALYLCASSLLQGNEQFFGPGTRLTVL.